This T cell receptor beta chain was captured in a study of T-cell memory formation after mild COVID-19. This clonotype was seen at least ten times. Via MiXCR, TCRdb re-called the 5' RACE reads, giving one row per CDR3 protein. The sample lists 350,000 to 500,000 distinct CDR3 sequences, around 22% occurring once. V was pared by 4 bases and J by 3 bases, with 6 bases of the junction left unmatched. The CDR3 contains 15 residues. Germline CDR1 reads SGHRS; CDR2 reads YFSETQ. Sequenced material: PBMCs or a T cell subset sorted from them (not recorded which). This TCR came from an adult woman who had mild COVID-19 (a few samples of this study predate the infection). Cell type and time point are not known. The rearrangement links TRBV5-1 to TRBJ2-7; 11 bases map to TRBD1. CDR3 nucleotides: TGCGCCAGCAGCACCTCCGGGACAGGGGGCTACGAGCAGTACTTC. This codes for CASSTSGTGGYEQYF.